Listed here are 25 T cell receptor beta chains from one sample, sequenced in a study of CD8 T cells in ankylosing spondylitis. TCRdb redid the calling of the 5' RACE reads with MiXCR, one entry per CDR3 protein. Of almost 250,000 distinct CDR3 sequences in the sample, roughly 32% were seen once. Material for sequencing was blood, either unsorted or a sorted T cell fraction (not recorded which). The receptor source for this set is a male donor with ankylosing spondylitis or in good health (not recorded which).

The CDR3 DNA follows: TGCTGCGCTCCAGCTAACAGGGGGTCTTCCTACAATGAGCAGTTCTTC. Residues: CCAPANRGSSYNEQFF. The genes are TRBV20-1 and TRBJ2-1; 8 bases are shared with TRBD1. CDR3 length: 16 amino acids. Germline V gene sequence: CDR1 DFQATT, CDR2 SNEGSKA (reference sequence).

This clonotype has only a few counts. This sequence joins TRBV12-3 or TRBV12-4 and TRBJ2-2; the match to TRBD2 covers 10 bases. CDR3 size: 16 residues. V was clipped by 4 bases and J by 5 bases; unmatched bases: 7. In DNA form, the CDR3 reads TGTGCCAGCAGTTCTTTAGCGGGGGGCGTGACCGGGGAGCTGTTTTTT. This encodes CASSSLAGGVTGELFF.

This clonotype was seen a few times. This sequence joins TRBV6-5 and TRBJ1-2; D may be TRBD1 (5 bases). Between the trimmed V and J ends, which lost 2 bases and 4 bases, there was a span of 14 bases. This CDR3 spans 15 amino acids. Germline-derived CDR1 and CDR2 are MNHEY and SVGAGI. CDR3 protein: CASSYPSQGGYGYTF. CDR3 coding DNA: TGTGCCAGCAGTTACCCCTCGCAGGGTGGCTATGGCTACACCTTC.

V and J are TRBV12-3 or TRBV12-4 and TRBJ2-5; TRBD2 is a possible D gene (6 bases). CDR3 size: 14 residues. Trimming removed 3 bases at V and 3 bases at J, with 11 bases between. CDR3 DNA: TGTGCCAGCAGTTTGCGAAGGGAGGAAGAGACCCAGTACTTC. This encodes CASSLRREEETQYF.

In DNA form, the CDR3 reads TGCAGTGCTATACTAGCGGGGGGGCAAACAAGCATCAGAGATACGCAGTATTTT. It is translated as CSAILAGGQTSIRDTQYF. The chain combines TRBV20-1 with TRBJ2-3; 13 nucleotides agree with TRBD2. CDR3 length equals 18 residues. The trim removed 4 bases at V and 5 bases at J, leaving 15 bases unmatched. Germline CDR1 is DFQATT and CDR2 is SNEGSKA (reference sequence).

This clonotype has a handful of counts. The rearrangement links TRBV29-1 to TRBJ1-1; 7 bases fit TRBD1. V lost 5 bases to trimming and J lost 2 bases; unmatched junction nucleotides: 8. Per the germline V gene, CDR1 is SQVTM and CDR2 is ANQGSEA. CDR3 length: 14 amino acids. This CDR3 is CSVHRDSTNTEAFF. CDR3 sequence (DNA): TGCAGCGTTCATAGGGACAGCACTAACACTGAAGCTTTCTTT.

The chain is built from TRBV20-1 and TRBJ1-1, with D possibly matching TRBD1 (5 bases). Germline CDR1 and CDR2: DFQATT and SNEGSKA (reference sequence). CDR3 length: 12 residues. The V gene lost 6 bases and the J gene lost 1 base, with 9 bases spanning the gap. CDR3 in DNA: TGCAGTGCCTTTGACAGGAACACTGAAGCTTTCTTT. Protein product: CSAFDRNTEAFF.

This chain uses TRBV7-8 with TRBJ1-2; D not resolved. Germline loops: CDR1 SGHVS, CDR2 FQNEAQ. Between the trimmed V and J ends, which lost 5 bases and 8 bases, there was a span of 21 bases. The CDR3 sequence is 15 residues long. CDR3 residues: CASSPRVRGERGYTF. The CDR3 nucleotides are TGTGCCAGCAGCCCTCGTGTTCGGGGTGAGCGCGGCTACACCTTC.

This chain connects TRBV20-1 to TRBJ1-3, with D tentatively TRBD1 (5 bases). Germline V gene lookup returns CDR1 DFQATT and CDR2 SNEGSKA (reference sequence). The CDR3 has 12 amino acids. The V gene lost 4 bases and the J gene lost 8 bases, with 12 bases spanning the gap. CDR3 nucleotides: TGCAGTGCTACCCAGGGTACGGACACCATATATTTT. Encoded protein: CSATQGTDTIYF.

This clonotype was counted between two and nine times. The V and J genes are TRBV29-1 and TRBJ2-3; D possibly corresponds to TRBD2 (5 bases). Trimming stripped 6 bases from V and 2 bases from J, with 9 bases between. The CDR3 extends over 12 amino acids. CDR1 and CDR2 from the germline V gene are SQVTM and ANQGSEA. Here the CDR3 reads CSVGVHTDTQYF. For the CDR3, the DNA is TGCAGCGTCGGGGTCCACACAGATACGCAGTATTTT.

The V and J genes are TRBV29-1 and TRBJ1-1, with 9 positions matching TRBD1. The germline gives CDR1 SQVTM, CDR2 ANQGSEA. The CDR3 loop spans 12 amino acids. Trimming cost V 4 bases and J 3 bases; bases outside gene matches: 0. The CDR3, as DNA: TGCAGCGTTGGACAGGGGGACACTGAAGCTTTCTTT. This sequence encodes CSVGQGDTEAFF.

In this sample, this clonotype turned up a few times. The chain links TRBV29-1 to TRBJ2-3; D might be TRBD2 (6 bases). Between the trimmed V and J ends, which lost 5 bases and 2 bases, there was a span of 20 bases. Germline CDR1 reads SQVTM; CDR2 reads ANQGSEA. The CDR3 has 16 residues. CDR3: CSVSGRDFPFTDTQYF. CDR3 bases: TGCAGCGTTTCCGGGCGGGACTTTCCTTTCACAGATACGCAGTATTTT.

This clonotype was observed a few times. The chain uses TRBV12-3 or TRBV12-4 and TRBJ2-1; 11 bases are a match to TRBD2. The CDR3 loop spans 15 amino acids. After removal of 6 bases from V and 6 bases from J, the junction contained 7 bases not matched to a gene. DNA for the CDR3: TGTGCCAGCAGGTTGACTAGCGGGGCCGTCAATGAGCAGTTCTTC. Encoded protein: CASRLTSGAVNEQFF.

This chain connects TRBV3-1 to TRBJ2-1, with TRBD2 identical over 8 bases. CDR1 is LGHDT, CDR2 YNNKEL, per germline (reference sequence). The CDR3 covers 20 residues. After removal of 4 bases from V and 8 bases from J, the junction contained 25 bases not matched to a gene. CDR3 DNA: TGTGCCAGCAGCCCCAACGATCTAGGGTGGCGGGGGGTTAAGGTGGATGAGCAGTTCTTC. Translation gives CASSPNDLGWRGVKVDEQFF.

This clonotype appeared a single time. The chain combines TRBV7-9 with TRBJ2-1; 14 nucleotides match TRBD2. Germline CDR1 and CDR2: SEHNR and FQNEAQ (reference sequence). Trimming took 3 bases from V and 10 from J; bases not matched to a gene: 5. This CDR3 contains 15 residues. The CDR3 nucleotides are TGTGCCAGCAGCTTCGGACTAGCGGGGGGTTACGAGCAGTTCTTC. Translating gives CASSFGLAGGYEQFF.

The CDR3 sequence: CASSLNRGVTEAFF. CDR3 nucleotides: TGTGCCAGCAGCCTAAACAGGGGTGTCACTGAAGCTTTCTTT. This chain links TRBV27 with TRBJ1-1; 7 positions agree with TRBD1. V shed 6 bases, J shed 4 bases, and the junction held 8 bases outside the gene matches. The CDR3 length is 14 residues. Germline loops: CDR1 MNHEY, CDR2 SMNVEV (reference sequence).

This clonotype has more than one count but fewer than ten. The gene calls are TRBV5-1 and TRBJ2-2; 8 nucleotides agree with TRBD1. The germline gives CDR1 SGHRS, CDR2 YFSETQ. The V and J ends lost 5 bases and 0 bases, in that order; junction bases with no gene match: 0. The CDR3 has 14 residues. CDR3 sequence reads: CASRTGANTGELFF. CDR3 nucleotide sequence: TGCGCCAGCAGGACAGGGGCGAACACCGGGGAGCTGTTTTTT.

This clonotype was picked up many times. The rearrangement joins TRBV20-1 to TRBJ1-1; no definite D call. The V gene's germline CDR1 is DFQATT and CDR2 SNEGSKA (reference sequence). CDR3 length equals 13 residues. Between the trimmed V and J ends, which lost 4 bases and 3 bases, there was a span of 12 bases. CDR3 loop: CSANYNLDTEAFF. The CDR3 DNA reads as TGCAGTGCTAATTACAATTTGGACACTGAAGCTTTCTTT.

This clonotype was counted a few times. The J gene is TRBJ2-5, the V gene TRBV20-1; possibly TRBD2 for D (6 bases). V was cut by 1 base and J by 0 bases, with 12 bases left in between. CDR1 and CDR2 (germline): DFQATT, SNEGSKA (reference sequence). The CDR3 loop spans 15 amino acids. The CDR3 spells CSARVGGAYQETQYF. CDR3 in DNA: TGCAGTGCTAGAGTCGGCGGGGCCTACCAAGAGACCCAGTACTTC.

The chain couples TRBV7-6 to TRBJ2-2; 8 bases line up with TRBD2. The CDR3 is 15 residues long. V gave up 6 bases and J gave up 1 base; unmatched junction bases: 4. Germline CDR1 and CDR2: SGHVS and FNYEAQ. The CDR3 nucleotides are TGTGCCAGCAGAGCGGGGGTCCTGAACACCGGGGAGCTGTTTTTT. Protein sequence: CASRAGVLNTGELFF.

The V call is TRBV29-1, the J call TRBJ2-7; D may be TRBD2 (7 bases). With 7 bases removed from V and 3 bases from J, the gap between germline ends came to 16 bases. This CDR3 comprises 13 residues. Germline loops: CDR1 SQVTM, CDR2 ANQGSEA. DNA for the CDR3: TGCAGCGCAACAAGGGGGGGGGGCTACGAGCAGTACTTC. Encoded protein: CSATRGGGYEQYF.

Ten or more counts support this clonotype. The chain employs TRBV6-4 and TRBJ2-3; D gene unclear. CDR1 and CDR2 (germline): MRHNA, SNTAGT. Trimming stripped 2 bases from V and 3 bases from J, with 0 bases between. The CDR3 contains 11 residues. The CDR3 is CASSDTDTQYF. CDR3 nucleotide sequence: TGTGCCAGCAGTGACACAGATACGCAGTATTTT.

CDR3 residues: CASSSSTGGGSPLHF. The CDR3 coding sequence is TGTGCCAGCAGCTCGTCAACTGGGGGTGGTTCACCCCTCCACTTT. The V call is TRBV7-2, the J call TRBJ1-6; maybe TRBD1 (5 bases). Germline assignment: CDR1 SGHTA and CDR2 FQGNSA. The V end was cut by 4 bases, the J end by 9 bases, with 16 bases between. CDR3 size: 15 residues.

This clonotype turned up a few times. This chain links TRBV20-1 with TRBJ1-1, with 10 bases lining up with TRBD1. The germline V gene has CDR1 DFQATT and CDR2 SNEGSKA (reference sequence). The length of the CDR3 is 15 residues. The V gene end was trimmed by 3 bases and the J gene end by 5 bases; junction bases not matched to a gene: 9. This CDR3 reads CSARSRDRGSTEAFF. CDR3 nucleotide sequence: TGCAGTGCTAGGTCCCGGGACAGGGGATCGACTGAAGCTTTCTTT.

The V gene is TRBV20-1, the J gene TRBJ2-7; possible D gene TRBD2, 6 bases. Germline CDR1 reads DFQATT; CDR2 reads SNEGSKA (reference sequence). V lost 4 bases to trimming and J lost 1 base, with 14 bases between them. This CDR3 spans 14 amino acids. The CDR3 DNA is TGCAGTGCTATTGGGGAGGACTCTTCCTACGAGCAGTACTTC. This encodes CSAIGEDSSYEQYF.